This T cell receptor beta chain was captured in a study of blood T cells in healthy people across ages. Findings and caveats of the study: As age increased, TCR beta diversity per million T cells fell in a roughly linear fashion.

With a J-beta primer mix and a sample-barcoded 5' primer, a second PCR ran about 7 to 11 cycles. Each of the cDNA molecules was tagged by a template-switch adaptor with 12 random nucleotides. TCRdb processed the 5' RACE reads anew with MiXCR; each CDR3 protein has one entry. The data show about 1,000,000 distinct CDR3 sequences, 35% to 50% seen once. In the case of this clonotype: Antigen: not known.

The sequence derives from a woman in her sixties in good health. What was sequenced was blood.

The CDR3 protein is CSARDLAANYNEQFF. The DNA for the CDR3 is TGCAGTGCTAGAGATCTGGCAGCGAACTACAATGAGCAGTTCTTC. The chain is built from TRBV20-1 and TRBJ2-1; D remains ambiguous. Germline values: CDR1 DFQATT, CDR2 SNEGSKA (reference sequence). This CDR3 has 15 residues. Trimming stripped 0 bases from V and 3 bases from J, with 12 bases between.